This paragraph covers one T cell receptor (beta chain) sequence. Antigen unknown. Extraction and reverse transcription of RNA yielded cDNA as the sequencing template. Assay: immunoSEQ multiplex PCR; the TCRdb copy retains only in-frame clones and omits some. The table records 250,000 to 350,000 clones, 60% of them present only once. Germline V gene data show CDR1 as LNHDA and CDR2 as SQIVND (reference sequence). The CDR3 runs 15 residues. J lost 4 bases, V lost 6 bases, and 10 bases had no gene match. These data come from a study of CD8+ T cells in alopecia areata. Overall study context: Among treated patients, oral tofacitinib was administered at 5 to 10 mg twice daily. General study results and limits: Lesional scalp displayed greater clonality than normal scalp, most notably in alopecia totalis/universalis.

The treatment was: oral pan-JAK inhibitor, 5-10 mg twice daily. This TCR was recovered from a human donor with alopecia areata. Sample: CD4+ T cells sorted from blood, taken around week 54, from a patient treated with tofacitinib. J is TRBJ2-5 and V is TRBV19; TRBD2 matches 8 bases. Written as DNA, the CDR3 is TGTGCCAGTAGCCGCCCGCCGGGAGGGCGAGAGACCCAGTACTTC. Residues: CASSRPPGGRETQYF.